The rows below give T cell receptor beta chains drawn from one sample of a study of cytomegalovirus exposure and HLA in healthy donors. The table came from immunoSEQ multiplex PCR; TCRdb's copy has only in-frame clones and leaves some out. The sample comprises 70,000 to 80,000 clones, approximately 95% of which are singletons, and approximately 3.4% rests with the top ten. Sequenced sample: PBMCs. These receptors were taken from a woman younger than 30 in good health and CMV-seropositive. Each CDR3 is given with its conserved first and last residue. D genes are given only for firm matches. Clone size is not always given. Where it is, it says once, few, many or a class for expanded clones.

D gene: TRBD1; J gene: TRBJ2-2; clone size: NA; V gene: TRBV6-5; CDR3 DNA: TGTGCCAGCAGTTACTTTGGACAGGGAGGCACCGGGGAGCTGTTTTTT; CDR3 protein: CASSYFGQGGTGELFF
D gene: TRBD1; J gene: TRBJ2-7; clone size: NA; V gene: TRBV19; CDR3 DNA: TGTGCCAGTAGTTTCGCCGGGACAGGCTACGAGCAGTACTTC; CDR3 protein: CASSFAGTGYEQYF
D gene: NA; J gene: TRBJ2-7; clone size: few; V gene: TRBV7-9; CDR3 DNA: TGTGCCAGCAGCCCATCCGGGACACCCTACGAGCAGTACTTC; CDR3 protein: CASSPSGTPYEQYF
D gene: NA; J gene: TRBJ1-4; clone size: NA; V gene: TRBV29-1; CDR3 DNA: TGCAGCGTTGTGGCATTTTTGGGAGGAGAAAAACTGTTTTTT; CDR3 protein: CSVVAFLGGEKLFF
D gene: TRBD2; J gene: TRBJ2-1; clone size: NA; V gene: TRBV4-3; CDR3 DNA: TGCGCCAGCAGCCCCGGGACTAGCGGAGACAATGAGCAGTTCTTC; CDR3 protein: CASSPGTSGDNEQFF
D gene: NA; J gene: TRBJ2-5; clone size: NA; V gene: TRBV2; CDR3 DNA: TGTGCCAGCAATAGCGCCATTTGGGAGACCCAGTACTTC; CDR3 protein: CASNSAIWETQYF
D gene: TRBD1; J gene: TRBJ2-1; clone size: NA; V gene: TRBV19; CDR3 DNA: TGTGCCAGTAGACGGACAGGGGGGGGGCTAGGGCAGTTCTTC; CDR3 protein: CASRRTGGGLGQFF
D gene: NA; J gene: TRBJ1-1; clone size: NA; V gene: TRBV7-2; CDR3 DNA: TGTGCCAGCAGCTTATACAGAGTCCAGAACACTGAAGCTTTCTTT; CDR3 protein: CASSLYRVQNTEAFF
D gene: NA; J gene: TRBJ1-3; clone size: NA; V gene: TRBV4-2; CDR3 DNA: TGTGCCAGCAGCCATCCTGCGGGGGGTATCTCTGGAAACACCATATATTTT; CDR3 protein: CASSHPAGGISGNTIYF
D gene: TRBD2; J gene: TRBJ2-1; clone size: NA; V gene: TRBV19; CDR3 DNA: TGTGCCAGTAGTACACGACTAGCGGGAGGGCCGAAGAATGAGCAGTTCTTC; CDR3 protein: CASSTRLAGGPKNEQFF
D gene: TRBD1; J gene: TRBJ2-2; clone size: NA; V gene: TRBV7-9; CDR3 DNA: TGTGCCAGCAGCTTAGATTCGGGACAGGGTTTTGCCGGGGAGCTGTTTTTT; CDR3 protein: CASSLDSGQGFAGELFF
D gene: NA; J gene: TRBJ1-4; clone size: once; V gene: TRBV4-3; CDR3 DNA: TGCGCCAGCAGCCCCAAGCAACTACTCGGGGGAACTAATGAAAAACTGTTTTTT; CDR3 protein: CASSPKQLLGGTNEKLFF
D gene: TRBD2; J gene: TRBJ2-3; clone size: NA; V gene: TRBV29-1; CDR3 DNA: TGCAGCGTTGTCCGGACTAGCGGGGGCACAGATACGCAGTATTTT; CDR3 protein: CSVVRTSGGTDTQYF
D gene: NA; J gene: TRBJ1-1; clone size: once; V gene: TRBV5-1; CDR3 DNA: TGCGCCAGCAGCTTCGACAGTCTGAACACTGAAGCTTTCTTT; CDR3 protein: CASSFDSLNTEAFF
D gene: TRBD1; J gene: TRBJ1-3; clone size: NA; V gene: TRBV5-6; CDR3 DNA: TGTGCCAGCAGCCCCGTCGGGACAGCGATGAGCTCTGGAAACACCATATATTTT; CDR3 protein: CASSPVGTAMSSGNTIYF
D gene: TRBD2; J gene: TRBJ2-3; clone size: NA; V gene: TRBV4-2; CDR3 DNA: TGTGCCAGCAGGAGGACTAGCGGGACAGATACGCAGTATTTT; CDR3 protein: CASRRTSGTDTQYF
D gene: TRBD1; J gene: TRBJ2-3; clone size: NA; V gene: TRBV5-1; CDR3 DNA: TGCGCCAGCAGCATCTCCGGACAGGGGGGCACAGATACGCAGTATTTT; CDR3 protein: CASSISGQGGTDTQYF
D gene: TRBD2; J gene: TRBJ2-1; clone size: NA; V gene: TRBV27; CDR3 DNA: TGTGCCAGCAGTTTCGGGCTAGCGGGAGTATATGAGCAGTTCTTC; CDR3 protein: CASSFGLAGVYEQFF
D gene: NA; J gene: TRBJ2-7; clone size: once; V gene: TRBV30; CDR3 DNA: TGTGCCTGGAGTGTTGGGCTTGCCTACGAGCAGTACTTC; CDR3 protein: CAWSVGLAYEQYF
D gene: TRBD1; J gene: TRBJ2-6; clone size: once; V gene: TRBV14; CDR3 DNA: TGTGCCAGCAGCACTAGGACAGGGGTCTCTGGGGCCAACGTCCTGACTTTC; CDR3 protein: CASSTRTGVSGANVLTF
D gene: TRBD1; J gene: TRBJ1-2; clone size: NA; V gene: TRBV5-1; CDR3 DNA: TGCGCCAGCAGCTTCTCAGACAGGGGCGGCTACACCTTC; CDR3 protein: CASSFSDRGGYTF
D gene: NA; J gene: TRBJ1-2; clone size: NA; V gene: TRBV6-5; CDR3 DNA: TGTGCCAGCAGCTACGACCGGGATAACTATGGCTACACCTTC; CDR3 protein: CASSYDRDNYGYTF
D gene: NA; J gene: TRBJ2-1; clone size: NA; V gene: TRBV13; CDR3 DNA: TGTGCCAGCAGTAGACCCCCAGCGACCGTTTCCTACAATGAGCAGTTCTTC; CDR3 protein: CASSRPPATVSYNEQFF
D gene: NA; J gene: TRBJ1-5; clone size: NA; V gene: TRBV28; CDR3 DNA: TGTGCCAGCAGTTCGCGAAGAAATAGCAATCAGCCCCAGCATTTT; CDR3 protein: CASSSRRNSNQPQHF
D gene: TRBD1; J gene: TRBJ1-2; clone size: NA; V gene: TRBV19; CDR3 DNA: TGTGCCAGTAGCCCGGGACAGAACTATGGCTACACCTTC; CDR3 protein: CASSPGQNYGYTF